A selection of T cell receptor beta chains follows, all from one sample in a study of long-term antiretroviral therapy in people with HIV. Generated by immunoSEQ multiplex PCR, the TCRdb table keeps only in-frame clones and is missing some. The table shows over 30,000 clones, with roughly 85% occurring only once. Sequenced here: unsorted PBMCs, sampled 3.1 years after starting antiretroviral therapy. Source of these receptors: a woman between 50 and 59 years old with HIV. Each CDR3 is given with its conserved first and last residue. A D gene is named only where the DNA matches it firmly. The size of a clone is reported for some rows only, either as once, few or many, or as a class for expanded clones.

v_call: TRBV6-5; j_call: TRBJ1-1; clone_size: NA; d_call: NA; cdr3_aa: CASRRDTMNTEAFF; cdr3_nt: TGTGCCAGCAGAAGGGACACCATGAACACTGAAGCTTTCTTT
v_call: TRBV7-2; j_call: TRBJ1-2; clone_size: NA; d_call: NA; cdr3_aa: CASSLVVQLNYGYTF; cdr3_nt: TGTGCCAGCAGCTTAGTCGTACAGCTTAACTATGGCTACACCTTC
v_call: TRBV6-6; j_call: TRBJ2-3; clone_size: NA; d_call: NA; cdr3_aa: CASGTHTDTQYF; cdr3_nt: TGTGCCAGCGGGACTCACACAGATACGCAGTATTTT
v_call: TRBV7-3; j_call: TRBJ1-2; clone_size: NA; d_call: NA; cdr3_aa: CASSLNRDYGYTF; cdr3_nt: TGTGCCAGCAGCCTAAATAGGGACTATGGCTACACCTTC
v_call: TRBV9; j_call: TRBJ2-3; clone_size: once; d_call: NA; cdr3_aa: CASSPPPGGPITDTQYF; cdr3_nt: TGTGCCAGCAGTCCTCCTCCCGGGGGGCCGATCACAGATACGCAGTATTTT
v_call: TRBV2; j_call: TRBJ2-2; clone_size: NA; d_call: NA; cdr3_aa: CASSRNPNTGELFF; cdr3_nt: TGTGCCAGCTCCCGGAATCCGAACACCGGGGAGCTGTTTTTT
v_call: TRBV6-6; j_call: TRBJ1-1; clone_size: NA; d_call: TRBD1; cdr3_aa: CASSYAPPGTGLEAFF; cdr3_nt: TGTGCCAGCAGTTACGCTCCGCCCGGGACAGGACTTGAAGCTTTCTTT
v_call: TRBV4-3; j_call: TRBJ2-3; clone_size: NA; d_call: NA; cdr3_aa: CASSPRLTDTQYF; cdr3_nt: TGCGCCAGCAGCCCCCGTCTCACAGATACGCAGTATTTT
v_call: TRBV7-3; j_call: TRBJ1-1; clone_size: NA; d_call: TRBD1; cdr3_aa: CASSLDRVNTEAFF; cdr3_nt: TGTGCCAGCAGCTTAGACAGGGTGAACACTGAAGCTTTCTTT
v_call: TRBV6-1; j_call: TRBJ2-5; clone_size: NA; d_call: TRBD2; cdr3_aa: CASSEYGTSSWATQYF; cdr3_nt: TGTGCCAGCAGCGAATACGGGACTAGCAGTTGGGCGACCCAGTACTTC
v_call: TRBV5-4; j_call: TRBJ1-2; clone_size: few; d_call: NA; cdr3_aa: CASSWGDGYTF; cdr3_nt: TGTGCCAGCAGCTGGGGGGACGGCTACACCTTC
v_call: TRBV19; j_call: TRBJ1-3; clone_size: few; d_call: NA; cdr3_aa: CASSIEALSGNTIYF; cdr3_nt: TGTGCCAGTAGTATAGAGGCCCTCTCTGGAAACACCATATATTTT
v_call: TRBV4-1; j_call: TRBJ1-2; clone_size: NA; d_call: TRBD1; cdr3_aa: CASSQGQGTNYGYTF; cdr3_nt: TGCGCCAGCAGCCAAGGACAGGGCACTAACTATGGCTACACCTTC
v_call: TRBV30; j_call: TRBJ2-5; clone_size: NA; d_call: NA; cdr3_aa: CAWSVATSQETQYF; cdr3_nt: TGTGCCTGGAGTGTCGCCACCTCCCAAGAGACCCAGTACTTC
v_call: TRBV7-8; j_call: TRBJ1-2; clone_size: NA; d_call: TRBD1; cdr3_aa: CASSPWTGTGGYTF; cdr3_nt: TGTGCCAGCAGCCCCTGGACAGGGACGGGCGGCTACACCTTC
v_call: TRBV25-1; j_call: TRBJ1-4; clone_size: NA; d_call: TRBD1; cdr3_aa: CASRGQGLNEKLFF; cdr3_nt: TGTGCCAGCAGGGGACAGGGCCTGAATGAAAAACTGTTTTTT
v_call: TRBV2; j_call: TRBJ2-5; clone_size: few; d_call: NA; cdr3_aa: CASSEGGLWTQYF; cdr3_nt: TGTGCCAGCAGTGAAGGAGGCCTGTGGACCCAGTACTTC
v_call: TRBV7-7; j_call: TRBJ2-1; clone_size: NA; d_call: NA; cdr3_aa: CASSQDRASSYNEQFF; cdr3_nt: TGTGCTAGCAGCCAAGACAGAGCTAGCTCCTACAATGAGCAGTTCTTC
v_call: TRBV5-4; j_call: TRBJ1-4; clone_size: NA; d_call: NA; cdr3_aa: CASSLGYRAPNEKLFF; cdr3_nt: TGTGCCAGCAGCTTGGGCTACAGGGCACCTAATGAAAAACTGTTTTTT
v_call: TRBV11-2; j_call: TRBJ1-2; clone_size: NA; d_call: NA; cdr3_aa: CASSPEGYGYTF; cdr3_nt: TGTGCCAGCAGCCCAGAGGGGTATGGCTACACCTTC
v_call: TRBV19; j_call: TRBJ2-7; clone_size: NA; d_call: TRBD1; cdr3_aa: CASSIDGTARSYEQYF; cdr3_nt: TGTGCCAGTAGTATAGATGGGACAGCCCGCTCCTACGAGCAGTACTTC
v_call: TRBV5-1; j_call: TRBJ2-1; clone_size: NA; d_call: NA; cdr3_aa: CASSFTSREQFF; cdr3_nt: TGCGCCAGCAGCTTTACTAGCAGAGAGCAGTTCTTC
v_call: TRBV19; j_call: TRBJ2-5; clone_size: NA; d_call: NA; cdr3_aa: CASSIRTARETQYF; cdr3_nt: TGTGCCAGTAGTATCCGCACTGCTCGGGAGACCCAGTACTTC
v_call: TRBV19; j_call: TRBJ1-1; clone_size: NA; d_call: NA; cdr3_aa: CASSTRTEAFF; cdr3_nt: TGTGCCAGTAGTACGAGGACTGAAGCTTTCTTT
v_call: TRBV4-2; j_call: TRBJ1-2; clone_size: once; d_call: NA; cdr3_aa: CASSLDGTSNYGYTF; cdr3_nt: TGTGCCAGCAGCCTGGACGGAACCTCTAACTATGGCTACACCTTC
v_call: TRBV7-2; j_call: TRBJ2-5; clone_size: NA; d_call: TRBD1; cdr3_aa: CASSLDRGTQETQYF; cdr3_nt: TGTGCCAGCAGCTTAGACAGGGGAACCCAAGAGACCCAGTACTTC
v_call: TRBV6-5; j_call: TRBJ1-4; clone_size: NA; d_call: TRBD1; cdr3_aa: CASSSGTAANEKLFF; cdr3_nt: TGTGCCAGCAGTTCCGGGACAGCCGCTAATGAAAAACTGTTTTTT
v_call: TRBV5-1; j_call: TRBJ1-2; clone_size: few; d_call: NA; cdr3_aa: CASSLEGDANYGYTF; cdr3_nt: TGCGCCAGCAGCTTGGAGGGAGACGCTAACTATGGCTACACCTTC
v_call: TRBV11-3; j_call: TRBJ2-2; clone_size: few; d_call: TRBD2; cdr3_aa: CASSLDGRATGELFF; cdr3_nt: TGTGCCAGCAGCTTAGATGGGAGGGCCACCGGGGAGCTGTTTTTT
v_call: TRBV5-4; j_call: TRBJ2-3; clone_size: once; d_call: TRBD1; cdr3_aa: CASSQGQSSTDTQYF; cdr3_nt: TGTGCCAGCAGCCAGGGACAGTCTAGCACAGATACGCAGTATTTT
v_call: TRBV5-1; j_call: TRBJ2-2; clone_size: NA; d_call: NA; cdr3_aa: CASSMRDLNTGELFF; cdr3_nt: TGCGCCAGCAGCATGCGGGACCTGAACACCGGGGAGCTGTTTTTT
v_call: TRBV10-3; j_call: TRBJ2-3; clone_size: NA; d_call: NA; cdr3_aa: CAMGGTDTQYF; cdr3_nt: TGTGCCATGGGGGGCACAGATACGCAGTATTTT
v_call: TRBV5-8; j_call: TRBJ1-1; clone_size: few; d_call: TRBD1; cdr3_aa: CASSLRTGRGTEAFF; cdr3_nt: TGTGCCAGCAGCTTAAGGACAGGGAGGGGCACTGAAGCTTTCTTT